These T cell receptor beta chains were read from a single sample in a study of radiation and T cells in renal cell carcinoma. Here immunoSEQ multiplex PCR was the method, and the copy in TCRdb shows in-frame clones only, minus some. The sample carries 70,000 to 100,000 clones, under 90% recorded once. This specimen was blood, taken from a patient whose treatment included radiotherapy and nephrectomy. The receptors were sampled from a man in his 60s with renal cell carcinoma. Both conserved end residues are part of each CDR3.

length: 14; J: TRBJ2-7; V: TRBV30; CDR3: CAWTFEGGPGEQYF
length: 16; J: TRBJ1-2; V: TRBV5-4; CDR3: CASSVQGEEANYGYTF
length: 12; J: TRBJ2-7; V: TRBV5-4; CDR3: CASSSDSYEQYF
length: 15; J: TRBJ2-1; V: TRBV5-8; CDR3: CASSQRGSSYNEQFF
length: 15; J: TRBJ2-7; V: TRBV9; CDR3: CASSRDGQGANEQYF
length: 16; J: TRBJ2-2; V: TRBV27; CDR3: CASSPSTGGAGGELFF
length: 11; J: TRBJ2-7; V: TRBV20-1; CDR3: CSASRYYEQYF
length: 16; J: TRBJ2-5; V: TRBV29-1; CDR3: CSVEVTGTRRGETQYF
length: 15; J: TRBJ1-5; V: TRBV28; CDR3: CASRHQGQSNQPQHF
length: 16; J: TRBJ1-5; V: TRBV10-3; CDR3: CAISESGGGGNQPQHF
length: 12; J: TRBJ1-2; V: TRBV30; CDR3: CAWSSEADGYTF
length: 15; J: TRBJ2-7; V: TRBV4-1; CDR3: CASSQEDRTTYEQYF
length: 23; J: TRBJ2-1; V: TRBV9; CDR3: CASSVAPLTGTSGSTRSYNEQFF
length: 16; J: TRBJ2-7; V: TRBV5-5; CDR3: CASSLSWDRSSYEQYF
length: 18; J: TRBJ1-2; V: TRBV28; CDR3: CASSFFSLGQGKSYGYTF
length: 14; J: TRBJ2-3; V: TRBV6-5; CDR3: CASSRQEGADTQYF
length: 15; J: TRBJ2-1; V: TRBV4-1; CDR3: CASSPGQGVDNEQFF
length: 12; J: TRBJ1-2; V: TRBV28; CDR3: CASSFMRRRYTF
length: 16; J: TRBJ2-4; V: TRBV9; CDR3: CASSVGRTGGLNIQYF
length: 14; J: TRBJ1-2; V: TRBV7-3; CDR3: CASSQGGQTTGYTF
length: 15; J: TRBJ2-1; V: TRBV2; CDR3: CASSEGTGYYNEQFF
length: 13; J: TRBJ1-1; V: TRBV5-1; CDR3: CASSLGQSTEAFF
length: 15; J: TRBJ1-5; V: TRBV19; CDR3: CASSWDLSSNQPQHF
length: 15; J: TRBJ1-3; V: TRBV4-1; CDR3: CASSQDQGFENTIYF
length: 16; J: TRBJ2-1; V: TRBV10-1; CDR3: CASSDTGLAGAGEQFF
length: 17; J: TRBJ2-1; V: TRBV14; CDR3: CASSQVGTSGRGREQFF
length: 15; J: TRBJ2-3; V: TRBV19; CDR3: CASRGLAGGTDTQYF
length: 13; J: TRBJ2-2; V: TRBV11-2; CDR3: CASSLNHLGELFF
length: 12; J: TRBJ2-3; V: TRBV5-4; CDR3: CASSLSTDTQYF
length: 14; J: TRBJ2-3; V: TRBV2; CDR3: CASRGGIQGDTQYF
length: 14; J: TRBJ2-1; V: TRBV2; CDR3: CASSEVRGTNEQFF
length: 15; J: TRBJ1-1; V: TRBV5-1; CDR3: CASSLDGQGGTEAFF
length: 15; J: TRBJ1-1; V: TRBV5-5; CDR3: CASNENRAANTEAFF
length: 20; J: TRBJ2-6; V: TRBV5-4; CDR3: CASSVAGLAGFYSGANVLTF
length: 15; J: TRBJ2-1; V: TRBV2; CDR3: CASIGKSGSYNEQFF
length: 12; J: TRBJ2-3; V: TRBV28; CDR3: CASSLTKHTQYF
length: 14; J: TRBJ1-1; V: TRBV29-1; CDR3: CSVGGRGVGTEAFF